The sequence of this TCR beta chain was determined in a study of graft-versus-host responses after intestinal transplantation. Whole-study results and caveats: Graft-donor T cell macrochimerism coincided with high graft-versus-host to host-versus-graft clonal ratios in allografts.

Sequencing used immunoSEQ multiplex PCR; TCRdb keeps in-frame clones, though not all of them. The top ten clones hold approximately 0.17% of a sample with around 110,000 clones, 90% of them seen once. Germline V gene lookup returns CDR1 LGHNA and CDR2 YNFKEQ. Trimming removed 8 bases at V and 8 bases at J, with 21 bases between. CDR3 length: 15 amino acids. With regard to this clone: The antigen is not known.

This clonotype was obtained from a human donor who received an intestinal transplant. The chain uses TRBV4-2 and TRBJ1-4; D is undetermined. The starting material was unstimulated CD4+ T cells sorted from spleen or lymph node cells, obtained before intestinal transplant. CDR3 nucleotide sequence: TGTGCCAGCGCTTTACAATTGGCCAAAGTAGAAAAACTGTTTTTT. It is translated as CASALQLAKVEKLFF.